This paragraph reports one TCR beta chain. What it binds is not known. A TCRbeta library incorporating unique molecular identifiers was prepared. A single record per CDR3 protein comes from TCRdb applying MiXCR to the PCR reads. The repertoire includes some 200,000 distinct CDR3 sequences, about 8.2% of them detected once, and approximately 40% sits in the top ten. CDR1 and CDR2 from the germline V gene are SEHNR and FQNEAQ (reference sequence). Trimming took 5 bases from V and 0 from J; bases not matched to a gene: 8. This CDR3 comprises 16 residues. These data originate in a study of T-cell reconstitution after alpha-beta-depleted transplantation in children. Broader study findings: For some patients, TCRbeta diversity was high at day 60 because of recipient T cells and thymic progenitors that survived. T-cell numbers and diversity, one year after transplant, stemmed largely from T cells that were newly produced.

The sequences come from PBMCs, mostly from graft donor cells, collected 360 days after TCRalphabeta/CD19-depleted stem cell transplant. The sequence was obtained from a male patient aged 2-15 years who had a stem cell transplant for acute myeloid leukemia, so the T cells may come from the graft donor. The V gene is TRBV7-9, the J gene TRBJ2-7, with TRBD1 matching 9 bases. The CDR3 nucleotides are TGTGCCAGCAGCCCCCCGACAGGGGGTAGCTCCTACGAGCAGTACTTC. This gives the protein CASSPPTGGSSYEQYF.